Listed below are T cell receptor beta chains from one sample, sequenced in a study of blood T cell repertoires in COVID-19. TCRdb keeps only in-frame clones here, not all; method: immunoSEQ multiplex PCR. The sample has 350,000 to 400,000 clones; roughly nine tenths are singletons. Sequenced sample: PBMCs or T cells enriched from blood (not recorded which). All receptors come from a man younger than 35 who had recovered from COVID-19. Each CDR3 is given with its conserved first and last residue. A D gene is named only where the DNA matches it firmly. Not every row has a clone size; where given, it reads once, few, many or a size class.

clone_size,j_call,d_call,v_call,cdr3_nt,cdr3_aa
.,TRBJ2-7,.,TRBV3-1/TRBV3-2,TGTGCCAGCAGCCAAGGGAGGGGAGCCTACGAGCAGTACTTC,CASSQGRGAYEQYF
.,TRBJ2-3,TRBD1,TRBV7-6,TGTGCCAGCAGCCCCACAGGGGTGGAGACAGATACGCAGTATTTT,CASSPTGVETDTQYF
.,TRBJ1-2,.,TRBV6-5,TGTGCCAGCAGTTACTCGTTGGGGGGATCCTATGGCTACACCTTC,CASSYSLGGSYGYTF
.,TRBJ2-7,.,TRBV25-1,TGTGCCAGCAGTTCCTGGTCAGGGCCTAGGGAGCAGTACTTC,CASSSWSGPREQYF
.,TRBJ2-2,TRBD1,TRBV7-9,TGTGCCAGCAGCGAACCACGACAGGGGGCGCGCACCGGGGAGCTGTTTTTT,CASSEPRQGARTGELFF
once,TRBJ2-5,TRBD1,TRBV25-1,TGTGCCAGCAGTGCCTGGGACAGGGGCCAAGAGACCCAGTACTTC,CASSAWDRGQETQYF
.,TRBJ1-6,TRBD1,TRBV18,TGTGCCAGCTCACAGATGACAGGGGAGAGTGGGAATTCACCCCTCCACTTT,CASSQMTGESGNSPLHF
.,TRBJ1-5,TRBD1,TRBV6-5,TGTGCCGGGGGTGGGACAGTCTTTAGCAATCAGCCCCAGCATTTT,CAGGGTVFSNQPQHF
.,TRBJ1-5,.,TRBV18,TGTGCCAGCTCACCACTTGGGGCAGAGTATAGCAATCAGCCCCAGCATTTT,CASSPLGAEYSNQPQHF
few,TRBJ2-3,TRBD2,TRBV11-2,TGTGCCAGCAGCTACCTAAGCGGGGGAGGCACAGATACGCAGTATTTT,CASSYLSGGGTDTQYF
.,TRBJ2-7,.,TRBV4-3,TGCGCCAGCAGCCACCGGGCGGGAAGCTCCTACGAGCAGTACTTC,CASSHRAGSSYEQYF
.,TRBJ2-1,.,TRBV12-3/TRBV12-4,TGTGCCAGCAGTTTATTAGGGCGGGATGAGCAGTTCTTC,CASSLLGRDEQFF
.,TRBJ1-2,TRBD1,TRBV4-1,TGCGCCAGCACATCACCAGCGACAGGGTATTATGGCTACACCTTC,CASTSPATGYYGYTF
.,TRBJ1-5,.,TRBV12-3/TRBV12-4,TGTGCCAGCAGCCTTCGTCTCAATCAGCCCCAGCATTTT,CASSLRLNQPQHF
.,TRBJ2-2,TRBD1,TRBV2,TGTGCCAGCCTCGGTGGAAGGGGGCGGAACACCGGGGAGCTGTTTTTT,CASLGGRGRNTGELFF
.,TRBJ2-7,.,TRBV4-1,TGCGCCAGCAGCCAAACTACAGGGCTCACCTACGAGCAGTACTTC,CASSQTTGLTYEQYF
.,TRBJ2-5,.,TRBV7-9,TGTGCCAGCAGCTTAGCCTCCGAGACCCAGTACTTC,CASSLASETQYF
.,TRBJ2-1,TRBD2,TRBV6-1,TGTGCCAGCAGTGAAGGGGGAAAAGCGGGATTATACAATGAGCAGTTCTTC,CASSEGGKAGLYNEQFF
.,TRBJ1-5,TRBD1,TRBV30,TGTGCCTGGAGTGTACAGGGGCCTCAGCCCCAGCATTTT,CAWSVQGPQPQHF
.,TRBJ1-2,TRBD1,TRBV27,TGTGCCAGCAGCCAACGTGGACAGGGTGGTTATGGCTACACCTTC,CASSQRGQGGYGYTF
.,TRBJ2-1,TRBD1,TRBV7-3,TGTGCCAGCAGCAGACAGGGGAATGAGCAGTTCTTC,CASSRQGNEQFF
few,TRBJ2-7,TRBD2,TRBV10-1,TGCGCCAGCAGGAGACTAGCGTTGGAGCAGTACTTC,CASRRLALEQYF
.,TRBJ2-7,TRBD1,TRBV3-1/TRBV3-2,TGTGCCAGCAGCCAACGAGGGACAGGCCCCTACGAGCAGTACTTC,CASSQRGTGPYEQYF
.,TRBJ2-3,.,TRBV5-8,TGTGCCAGCAGCTTGGTCGGGGTGACAGATACGCAGTATTTT,CASSLVGVTDTQYF
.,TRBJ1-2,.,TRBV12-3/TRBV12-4,TGTGCCAGCAGTTTGGGGAGGGCTGGCTACACCTTC,CASSLGRAGYTF
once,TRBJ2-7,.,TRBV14,TGTGCCAGCAGCCAAGTAAGGGGCTTAGGGCCCCAGTACTTC,CASSQVRGLGPQYF
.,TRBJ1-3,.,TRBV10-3,TGTGCCATCAGCACACAGGGTTCTGGAAACACCATATATTTT,CAISTQGSGNTIYF
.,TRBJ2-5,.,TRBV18,TGTGCCAGCTCACCACCGGCCCGTGCAGAGACCCAGTACTTC,CASSPPARAETQYF
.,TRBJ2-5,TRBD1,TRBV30,TGTGCCTGGACCATCGGACAGGGTCGTTCCCAGTACTTC,CAWTIGQGRSQYF
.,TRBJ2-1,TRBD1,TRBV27,TGTGCCAGCAGTTTACAGGGGGTCTACAATGAGCAGTTCTTC,CASSLQGVYNEQFF
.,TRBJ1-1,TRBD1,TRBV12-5,TGTGCTAGTGGTTTGGCCCCTAAGGGGGCATTTTTGGCTGAAGCTTTCTTT,CASGLAPKGAFLAEAFF
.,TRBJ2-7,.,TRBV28,TGTGCCAGCAGTTTAATATCTTCCTTCTACGAGCAGTACTTC,CASSLISSFYEQYF
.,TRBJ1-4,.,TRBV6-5,TGTGCCAGCAGTTACTCGCAGTATAATGAAAAACTGTTTTTT,CASSYSQYNEKLFF
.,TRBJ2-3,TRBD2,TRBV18,TGTGCCAGCTCACCACCGGGACTAGCGGGAGTAGGTACGCAGTATTTT,CASSPPGLAGVGTQYF
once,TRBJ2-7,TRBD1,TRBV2,TGTGCCAGCCCTGCCGGACAGGGCCATTACGAGCAGTACTTC,CASPAGQGHYEQYF
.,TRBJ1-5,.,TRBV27,TGTGCCAGCAGTTCCGGTATGGGCAATCAGCCCCAGCATTTT,CASSSGMGNQPQHF
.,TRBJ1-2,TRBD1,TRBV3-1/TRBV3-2,TGTGCCAGCAGCCGACGGACAGGGCCGGGAGGCTACACCTTC,CASSRRTGPGGYTF
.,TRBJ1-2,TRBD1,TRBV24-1,TGTGCCACCAGTGAACCGGACAGGGACAGCTATGGCTACACCTTC,CATSEPDRDSYGYTF
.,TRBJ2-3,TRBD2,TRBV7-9,TGTGCCAGCAGCCCGACTAGCGGAATCACAGATACGCAGTATTTT,CASSPTSGITDTQYF
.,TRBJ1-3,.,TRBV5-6,TGTGCCAGCAGCTTTGGCGGATATTGGGGAGACACCATATATTTT,CASSFGGYWGDTIYF
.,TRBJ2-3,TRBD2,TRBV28,TGTGCCAGCAGTTTAGGGCGGGAGTTCGATACGCAGTATTTT,CASSLGREFDTQYF
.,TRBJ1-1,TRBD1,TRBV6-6,TGTGCCAGCAGTCGAGGGACACCGGGACAGGGTAACACTGAAGCTTTCTTT,CASSRGTPGQGNTEAFF
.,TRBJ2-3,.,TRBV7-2,TGTGCCAGCAGCTTATCCGGGACTTTCAACACAGATACGCAGTATTTT,CASSLSGTFNTDTQYF
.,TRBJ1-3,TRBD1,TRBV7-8,TGTGCCAGCAGCTTGGCACAGGGGGCCGCAGGAAACACCATATATTTT,CASSLAQGAAGNTIYF
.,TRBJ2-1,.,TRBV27,TGTGCCAGCAGTTTCTGGACAGACTACAATGAGCAGTTCTTC,CASSFWTDYNEQFF
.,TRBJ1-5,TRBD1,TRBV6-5,TGTGCCAGCAGATTCGACAGGGGAAGTCAGCCCCAGCATTTT,CASRFDRGSQPQHF